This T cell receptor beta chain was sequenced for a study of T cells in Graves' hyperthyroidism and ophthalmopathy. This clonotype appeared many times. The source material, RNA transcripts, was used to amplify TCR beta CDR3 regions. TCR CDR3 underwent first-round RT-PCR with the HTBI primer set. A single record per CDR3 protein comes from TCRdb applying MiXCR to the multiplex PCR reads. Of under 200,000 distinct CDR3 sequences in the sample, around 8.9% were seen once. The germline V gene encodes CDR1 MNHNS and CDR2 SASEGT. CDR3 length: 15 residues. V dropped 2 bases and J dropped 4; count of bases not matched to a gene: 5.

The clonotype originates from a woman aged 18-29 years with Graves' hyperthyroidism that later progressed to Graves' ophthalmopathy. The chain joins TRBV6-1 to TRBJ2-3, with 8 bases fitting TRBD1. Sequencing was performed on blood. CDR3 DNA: TGTGCCAGCAGTGAAATCGGACAGGGAGCAGATACGCAGTATTTT. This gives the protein CASSEIGQGADTQYF.